This is a list of T cell receptor beta chains from one sample in a study of long-term antiretroviral therapy in people with HIV. The data were produced by immunoSEQ multiplex PCR, yet TCRdb's version contains in-frame clones alone and is incomplete. The sample carries under 35,000 clones, 94% recorded once. The sequences come from unsorted PBMCs, collected 5 to 5.5 years after starting antiretroviral therapy. These receptor sequences come from a woman in her forties or fifties with HIV. Each CDR3 is given with its conserved first and last residue. Each record gives: D gene, clone size, J gene, V gene, CDR3 protein, CDR3 DNA. D genes are given only for firm matches. Expanded clones get a size class; other rows say once, few or many, or leave the size out.

d_gene: -
abundance: -
j_gene: TRBJ2-3
v_gene: TRBV18
CDR3aa: CASRGTRATDTQYF
CDR3nt: TGTGCCAGCAGAGGGACAAGAGCCACAGATACGCAGTATTTT

d_gene: -
abundance: once
j_gene: TRBJ1-4
v_gene: TRBV7-3
CDR3aa: CASSLGATNEKLFF
CDR3nt: TGTGCCAGCAGCTTAGGAGCAACTAATGAAAAACTGTTTTTT

d_gene: TRBD1
abundance: -
j_gene: TRBJ1-4
v_gene: TRBV4-2
CDR3aa: CASSHVGQGETNEKLFF
CDR3nt: TGTGCCAGCAGTCATGTCGGACAGGGAGAAACTAATGAAAAACTGTTTTTT

d_gene: -
abundance: -
j_gene: TRBJ2-7
v_gene: TRBV19
CDR3aa: CASSMGGYEQYF
CDR3nt: TGTGCCAGTAGTATGGGCGGCTACGAGCAGTACTTC

d_gene: -
abundance: -
j_gene: TRBJ1-6
v_gene: TRBV9
CDR3aa: CASSAYQGPYNSPLHF
CDR3nt: TGTGCCAGCAGCGCCTACCAGGGGCCGTATAATTCACCCCTCCACTTT

d_gene: TRBD1
abundance: -
j_gene: TRBJ1-3
v_gene: TRBV10-3
CDR3aa: CAISEAQGAGGNTIYF
CDR3nt: TGTGCCATCAGTGAGGCTCAGGGGGCTGGAGGAAACACCATATATTTT

d_gene: -
abundance: -
j_gene: TRBJ1-5
v_gene: TRBV19
CDR3aa: CASSRAGGGGQPQHF
CDR3nt: TGTGCCAGTAGTCGCGCTGGGGGGGGCGGGCAGCCCCAGCATTTT

d_gene: -
abundance: -
j_gene: TRBJ1-4
v_gene: TRBV7-9
CDR3aa: CASSLARGNNEKLFF
CDR3nt: TGTGCCAGCAGCTTAGCTCGGGGTAATAATGAAAAACTGTTTTTT

d_gene: TRBD2
abundance: -
j_gene: TRBJ2-3
v_gene: TRBV29-1
CDR3aa: CSVAASGGADTQYF
CDR3nt: TGCAGCGTTGCGGCTAGCGGGGGGGCAGATACGCAGTATTTT

d_gene: -
abundance: -
j_gene: TRBJ2-5
v_gene: TRBV7-9
CDR3aa: CASSLAGETQYF
CDR3nt: TGTGCCAGCAGCTTAGCAGGGGAGACCCAGTACTTC

d_gene: TRBD1
abundance: -
j_gene: TRBJ2-1
v_gene: TRBV5-1
CDR3aa: CASSLAGTGLDEQFF
CDR3nt: TGCGCCAGCAGCTTGGCCGGGACAGGGTTAGATGAGCAGTTCTTC

d_gene: TRBD1
abundance: -
j_gene: TRBJ1-6
v_gene: TRBV27
CDR3aa: CASSLRQGSGSPLHF
CDR3nt: TGTGCCAGCAGCCTTCGACAGGGGTCGGGATCACCCCTCCACTTT

d_gene: -
abundance: -
j_gene: TRBJ1-6
v_gene: TRBV27
CDR3aa: CASSLRGYSPLHF
CDR3nt: TGTGCCAGCAGTTTAAGGGGGTATTCACCCCTCCACTTT

d_gene: TRBD2
abundance: -
j_gene: TRBJ2-5
v_gene: TRBV5-1
CDR3aa: CASSLVTSGGRQETQYF
CDR3nt: TGCGCCAGCAGCTTGGTGACTAGCGGGGGCCGCCAAGAGACCCAGTACTTC

d_gene: TRBD2
abundance: -
j_gene: TRBJ2-1
v_gene: TRBV9
CDR3aa: CASSLSGGPYNEQFF
CDR3nt: TGTGCCAGCAGCCTTAGCGGGGGGCCCTACAATGAGCAGTTCTTC

d_gene: -
abundance: -
j_gene: TRBJ1-5
v_gene: TRBV19
CDR3aa: CASSIARTQYNQPQHF
CDR3nt: TGTGCCAGTAGTATAGCCCGGACACAGTACAATCAGCCCCAGCATTTT

d_gene: TRBD1
abundance: -
j_gene: TRBJ1-1
v_gene: TRBV18
CDR3aa: CASSPRTGGGRTEAFF
CDR3nt: TGTGCCAGCTCACCCCGGACAGGGGGTGGTCGCACTGAAGCTTTCTTT

d_gene: -
abundance: once
j_gene: TRBJ1-2
v_gene: TRBV10-2
CDR3aa: CASSESPNYGYTF
CDR3nt: TGCGCCAGCAGTGAGTCTCCTAACTATGGCTACACCTTC

d_gene: -
abundance: -
j_gene: TRBJ1-2
v_gene: TRBV11-2
CDR3aa: CASSLGRGRTTGGYTF
CDR3nt: TGTGCCAGCAGCTTAGGGCGGGGCCGGACGACTGGAGGCTACACCTTC

d_gene: TRBD1
abundance: -
j_gene: TRBJ2-3
v_gene: TRBV7-9
CDR3aa: CASRFDRGQDTQYF
CDR3nt: TGTGCCAGCAGGTTCGACAGGGGGCAAGATACGCAGTATTTT

d_gene: -
abundance: -
j_gene: TRBJ1-5
v_gene: TRBV11-2
CDR3aa: CASSLYNQPQHF
CDR3nt: TGTGCCAGCAGCCTATATAATCAGCCCCAGCATTTT

d_gene: -
abundance: -
j_gene: TRBJ1-3
v_gene: TRBV6-1
CDR3aa: CAGGRSGNTIYF
CDR3nt: TGTGCCGGCGGGCGTTCTGGAAACACCATATATTTT

d_gene: -
abundance: once
j_gene: TRBJ1-1
v_gene: TRBV2
CDR3aa: CASRGEVTEAFF
CDR3nt: TGTGCCAGCAGAGGGGAAGTGACTGAAGCTTTCTTT

d_gene: -
abundance: -
j_gene: TRBJ1-5
v_gene: TRBV4-2
CDR3aa: CASSQEPLNQPQHF
CDR3nt: TGTGCCAGCAGCCAAGAGCCACTCAATCAGCCCCAGCATTTT

d_gene: -
abundance: -
j_gene: TRBJ1-4
v_gene: TRBV7-9
CDR3aa: CASSSPGRGGEKLFF
CDR3nt: TGTGCCAGCAGCTCACCCGGAAGGGGGGGTGAAAAACTGTTTTTT

d_gene: -
abundance: -
j_gene: TRBJ1-4
v_gene: TRBV5-4
CDR3aa: CASSLAGQATNEKLFF
CDR3nt: TGTGCCAGCAGCTTGGCCGGGCAGGCCACGAATGAAAAACTGTTTTTT

d_gene: TRBD1
abundance: -
j_gene: TRBJ1-4
v_gene: TRBV7-9
CDR3aa: CASSPQGANEKLFF
CDR3nt: TGTGCCAGCAGCCCACAGGGGGCTAATGAAAAACTGTTTTTT

d_gene: TRBD1
abundance: -
j_gene: TRBJ2-1
v_gene: TRBV14
CDR3aa: CASSRRQGGDEQFF
CDR3nt: TGTGCCAGCAGCCGTAGACAGGGTGGCGATGAGCAGTTCTTC

d_gene: TRBD1
abundance: -
j_gene: TRBJ1-2
v_gene: TRBV6-5
CDR3aa: CATNIEDRGYGYTF
CDR3nt: TGTGCCACCAATATCGAGGACAGGGGCTATGGCTACACCTTC

d_gene: TRBD1
abundance: -
j_gene: TRBJ1-6
v_gene: TRBV6-5
CDR3aa: CASRIRDRDNSPLHF
CDR3nt: TGTGCCAGCAGGATAAGGGACAGGGATAATTCACCCCTCCACTTT

d_gene: -
abundance: -
j_gene: TRBJ1-5
v_gene: TRBV5-4
CDR3aa: CASSLDGQNNQPQHF
CDR3nt: TGTGCCAGCAGCTTGGACGGACAGAACAATCAGCCCCAGCATTTT

d_gene: -
abundance: -
j_gene: TRBJ1-2
v_gene: TRBV19
CDR3aa: CASSGRIADGYTF
CDR3nt: TGTGCCAGTAGTGGTAGGATAGCGGATGGCTACACCTTC

d_gene: TRBD1
abundance: -
j_gene: TRBJ1-2
v_gene: TRBV4-3
CDR3aa: CASSQALQGDYGYTF
CDR3nt: TGCGCCAGCAGCCAAGCTCTACAGGGGGACTATGGCTACACCTTC

d_gene: TRBD1
abundance: -
j_gene: TRBJ2-7
v_gene: TRBV30
CDR3aa: CAWSQGARSEQYF
CDR3nt: TGTGCCTGGAGTCAGGGGGCGCGGAGCGAGCAGTACTTC

d_gene: -
abundance: -
j_gene: TRBJ2-5
v_gene: TRBV9
CDR3aa: CASSVGTGGLQETQYF
CDR3nt: TGTGCCAGCAGCGTAGGGACGGGGGGCCTTCAAGAGACCCAGTACTTC

d_gene: -
abundance: -
j_gene: TRBJ2-2
v_gene: TRBV19
CDR3aa: CASSIRLGQGQTGELFF
CDR3nt: TGTGCCAGTAGTATTCGATTAGGGCAGGGACAAACCGGGGAGCTGTTTTTT

d_gene: -
abundance: -
j_gene: TRBJ1-5
v_gene: TRBV6-6
CDR3aa: CASSRSSNQPQHF
CDR3nt: TGTGCCAGCAGCCGAAGTAGCAATCAGCCCCAGCATTTT

d_gene: -
abundance: -
j_gene: TRBJ1-2
v_gene: TRBV13
CDR3aa: CASSYQDNPLYGYTF
CDR3nt: TGTGCCAGCAGCTACCAAGACAACCCCCTTTATGGCTACACCTTC

d_gene: -
abundance: few
j_gene: TRBJ1-5
v_gene: TRBV2
CDR3aa: CASGWTNPNQPQHF
CDR3nt: TGTGCCAGCGGCTGGACAAATCCTAATCAGCCCCAGCATTTT

d_gene: TRBD1
abundance: -
j_gene: TRBJ1-3
v_gene: TRBV4-3
CDR3aa: CASSQDWGTGAISGNTIYF
CDR3nt: TGCGCCAGCAGCCAAGATTGGGGGACAGGGGCCATCTCTGGAAACACCATATATTTT

d_gene: TRBD2
abundance: -
j_gene: TRBJ2-5
v_gene: TRBV11-2
CDR3aa: CASSTSGGASETQYF
CDR3nt: TGTGCCAGCAGCACTAGCGGGGGGGCAAGCGAGACCCAGTACTTC

d_gene: -
abundance: -
j_gene: TRBJ1-1
v_gene: TRBV30
CDR3aa: CAWSVRGQNTEAFF
CDR3nt: TGTGCCTGGAGTGTACGGGGACAAAACACTGAAGCTTTCTTT

d_gene: TRBD1
abundance: -
j_gene: TRBJ2-7
v_gene: TRBV6-6
CDR3aa: CASTTLGTGKAGEQYF
CDR3nt: TGTGCCAGCACTACATTAGGGACAGGGAAGGCAGGCGAGCAGTACTTC

d_gene: TRBD1
abundance: -
j_gene: TRBJ2-1
v_gene: TRBV6-5
CDR3aa: CASTYRGTTSNEQFF
CDR3nt: TGTGCCAGCACCTACAGGGGGACCACCTCCAATGAGCAGTTCTTC

d_gene: -
abundance: once
j_gene: TRBJ1-5
v_gene: TRBV7-8
CDR3aa: CASSLVEGKGQPQHF
CDR3nt: TGTGCCAGCAGCTTAGTTGAGGGGAAGGGTCAGCCCCAGCATTTT

d_gene: -
abundance: few
j_gene: TRBJ1-1
v_gene: TRBV5-1
CDR3aa: CASSSRGGYTEAFF
CDR3nt: TGCGCCAGCAGCTCCAGGGGAGGGTACACTGAAGCTTTCTTT

d_gene: TRBD1
abundance: -
j_gene: TRBJ1-2
v_gene: TRBV7-2
CDR3aa: CASSLAGQGNYGYTF
CDR3nt: TGTGCCAGCAGCTTAGCAGGACAGGGCAACTATGGCTACACCTTC

d_gene: -
abundance: -
j_gene: TRBJ2-2
v_gene: TRBV5-1
CDR3aa: CASAPAGGNTGELFF
CDR3nt: TGCGCCAGCGCCCCCGCGGGCGGGAACACCGGGGAGCTGTTTTTT

d_gene: -
abundance: -
j_gene: TRBJ1-1
v_gene: TRBV7-2
CDR3aa: CASSLRTVNTEAFF
CDR3nt: TGTGCCAGCAGCTTAAGGACGGTGAACACTGAAGCTTTCTTT

d_gene: TRBD2
abundance: -
j_gene: TRBJ2-3
v_gene: TRBV4-1
CDR3aa: CASSQARLAGATDTQYF
CDR3nt: TGCGCCAGCAGCCAAGCTCGTCTAGCGGGGGCCACAGATACGCAGTATTTT

d_gene: -
abundance: -
j_gene: TRBJ2-2
v_gene: TRBV19
CDR3aa: CASSIGQGPGELFF
CDR3nt: TGTGCCAGTAGTATAGGGCAGGGGCCCGGGGAGCTGTTTTTT